This entry lists 21 T cell receptor beta chains sequenced from one sample in a study of brain T cells in children with intractable seizures (dated by TCRdb to the early 2020s). The method was the immunoSEQ multiplex PCR assay. In TCRdb, the immuneACCESS table is reduced to in-frame sequences with V and J assigned. These tables do not hold every clone; where another copy was compared, an unresolved V gene accounts for under half, and the others remain unexplained. In all, the sample holds about 41,000 clones, and 75% to 95% of those were seen once. The ten largest clones add up to roughly 6.3% of the sample. Explained via the paper, the time point label denotes: resected brain tissue, or blood drawn just prior to surgery. Here the sequenced sample was peripheral blood, taken at surgery. The origin of the receptors is a girl aged 2 to 9 with tuberous sclerosis and intractable seizures.

The CDR3 loop reads CASSYRGRGEQYV. The CDR3 bases are TGTGCCAGCAGTTATCGAGGCAGAGGGGAGCAGTACGTC. The J gene is TRBJ2-7, the V gene TRBV6-2 or TRBV6-3; possibly TRBD2 for D (5 bases). CDR1 is MNHEY and CDR2 is SVGEGT in the germline V gene. V gave up 3 bases and J gave up 7 bases, with 13 bases separating them. The CDR3 has 13 residues.

The chain joins TRBV4-1 to TRBJ1-6; D might be TRBD1 (6 bases). The length of the CDR3 is 16 residues. V was clipped by 5 bases and J by 8 bases, with 19 bases between them. Looked up from germline, CDR1 is MGHRA and CDR2 is YSYEKL. The CDR3 is CASSFSPEQGYSPLHF. CDR3 DNA sequence: TGCGCCAGCAGCTTTTCTCCGGAACAGGGTTATTCACCCCTCCACTTT.

The chain employs TRBV6-5 and TRBJ2-5, with TRBD1 matching 9 bases. Losses at the gene ends were 5 bases for V and 4 bases for J; bases not matched to a gene: 8. This CDR3 is 15 amino acids long. Per the germline V gene, CDR1 is MNHEY and CDR2 is SVGAGI. CDR3 residues: CASSRDRVRLETQYF. The CDR3 DNA reads as TGTGCCAGCAGTCGGGACAGGGTGAGATTAGAGACCCAGTACTTC.

The V call is TRBV6-2 or TRBV6-3, the J call TRBJ1-1, with D tentatively TRBD1 (5 bases). Germline V gene data show CDR1 as MNHEY and CDR2 as SVGEGT. This CDR3 region has 13 residues. V lost 6 bases to trimming and J lost 3 bases, with 11 bases between them. CDR3 sequence (DNA): TGTGCCAGCAGCCGGGGGGATGACACTGAAGCTTTCTTT. Translated: CASSRGDDTEAFF.

This chain uses TRBV27 with TRBJ2-7; 9 bases map to TRBD1. From germline, CDR1 is MNHEY and CDR2 SMNVEV (reference sequence). With 5 bases clipped from V and 5 bases from J, the junction kept 7 bases outside the gene matches. The CDR3 has 14 residues. CDR3 region: CASSPGDRVDEQYF. Here the CDR3 DNA reads TGTGCCAGCAGTCCCGGGGACAGGGTCGACGAGCAGTACTTC.

To note about this clone: One end of the junction does not line up with germline, which may come from a read error. The J gene is TRBJ2-3, the V gene TRBV24-1; 9 positions match TRBD2. The CDR3 runs to 15 residues. CDR1 and CDR2 from the germline V gene are KGHDR and SFDVKD. CDR3 sequence reads: CATSVDGTSTHTQYF. The CDR3, as DNA: TGTGCCACCAGTGTTGACGGGACTAGCACACATACGCAGTATTTT.

CDR3 nucleotide sequence: TGTGCCAGCAGCCAATATACTAGCGGAAGCACAGATACGCAGTATTTT. This sequence encodes CASSQYTSGSTDTQYF. The gene calls are TRBV3-1 (or the pseudogene TRBV3-2) and TRBJ2-3; TRBD2 matches 8 bases. The CDR3 runs 16 residues. Germline CDR1 and CDR2: LGHDT and YNNKEL (reference sequence). J was trimmed by 0 bases and V by 2 bases; bases with no gene match: 4.

The chain couples TRBV2 to TRBJ1-2; TRBD1 matches 8 bases. The CDR3 runs 19 residues. The V gene's germline CDR1 is SNHLY and CDR2 FYNNEI. The V and J ends lost 6 bases and 6 bases, in that order; junction bases with no gene match: 24. The CDR3 region has the DNA TGTGCCAGCAGCATTTATGGGATGGGGACAGGCCTCTCAGGGGATGGCTACACCTTC. It specifies CASSIYGMGTGLSGDGYTF.

The rearrangement uses TRBV20-1 and TRBJ2-5, with D perhaps being TRBD1 or TRBD2 (6 bases each). Trimming shortened V by 3 bases and J by 5 bases, and 22 bases separated the two germline ends. The CDR3 is made up of 16 amino acids. Germline assignment: CDR1 DFQATT and CDR2 SNEGSKA (reference sequence). CDR3 in amino acids: CSASSPSGGRKETQYF. CDR3 bases: TGCAGTGCTAGTTCCCCTTCCGGGGGCCGCAAGGAGACCCAGTACTTC.

The V and J genes are TRBV7-2 and TRBJ1-1, with 8 bases lining up with TRBD1. The germline CDR1 and CDR2 sequences are SGHTA and FQGNSA. Trimming at V came to 4 bases and at J to 4 bases, leaving 5 bases not matched to a gene. This CDR3 has 14 residues. The CDR3 bases are TGTGCCAGCAGCTCCATACAGGGGGGCACTGAAGCTTTCTTT. Encoded protein: CASSSIQGGTEAFF.

Only a few counts were recorded for this clone. The chain couples TRBV5-1 to TRBJ1-5; TRBD1 is a possible D gene (6 bases). The CDR3 is 13 amino acids. V was cut by 1 base and J by 5 bases, with 7 bases left in between. Germline V lookup: CDR1 SGHRS, CDR2 YFSETQ. The CDR3 region has the DNA TGCGCCAGCAGCTTGTCAGGGGATCAGCCCCAGCATTTT. Amino acids: CASSLSGDQPQHF.

The chain uses TRBV2 and TRBJ1-5, with 7 bases identical to TRBD1. The CDR3 runs to 15 residues. The trim removed 7 bases at V and 5 bases at J, leaving 11 bases unmatched. Germline loops: CDR1 SNHLY, CDR2 FYNNEI. CDR3 loop: CASTDRVPHDQPQHF. Written as DNA, the CDR3 is TGTGCCAGCACCGACAGGGTTCCTCATGATCAGCCCCAGCATTTT.

This clone was seen just once. The V and J genes are TRBV9 and TRBJ2-1; possibly TRBD2 for D (6 bases). V dropped 0 bases and J dropped 7 bases, with 20 bases sitting between them. The germline V gene has CDR1 SGDLS and CDR2 YYNGEE. This CDR3 contains 17 residues. CDR3 bases: TGTGCCAGCAGCGTAGTCCCGTTGGGGGGTCGCGGAAATGAGCAGTTCTTC. Its protein product is CASSVVPLGGRGNEQFF.

The chain joins TRBV28 to TRBJ2-3, with D perhaps being TRBD1 or TRBD2 (5 bases each). Germline V gives CDR1 MDHEN, CDR2 SYDVKM. The CDR3 has 15 amino acids. The V gene lost 7 bases and the J gene lost 1 base, with 15 bases spanning the gap. CDR3 in DNA: TGTGCCAGCACCTCCCGGGGCGAGGGCACAGATACGCAGTATTTT. Protein product: CASTSRGEGTDTQYF.

This sequence joins TRBV6-5 and TRBJ2-3; 8 nucleotides align to TRBD2. This CDR3 spans 15 amino acids. Germline V CDR1 and CDR2: MNHEY, SVGAGI. V dropped 6 bases and J dropped 1; count of bases not matched to a gene: 6. The CDR3 sequence is CASSPPAGGTDTQYF. In nucleotides, the CDR3 is TGTGCCAGCAGCCCCCCAGCGGGAGGCACAGATACGCAGTATTTT.

The chain couples TRBV19 to TRBJ2-2; D is unresolved. V dropped 3 bases and J dropped 4 bases, with 6 bases sitting between them. The germline gives CDR1 LNHDA, CDR2 SQIVND (reference sequence). This CDR3 has 13 residues. In DNA, the CDR3 is TGTGCCAGTAGTATCACAGTCACCGGGGAGCTGTTTTTT. Encoded protein: CASSITVTGELFF.

The chain couples TRBV5-1 to TRBJ1-2, with 8 bases matching TRBD1. The germline V gene encodes CDR1 SGHRS and CDR2 YFSETQ. This CDR3 has 13 residues. V lost 3 bases, J lost 7 bases, and 5 bases stayed unmatched. CDR3 in amino acids: CASSWGQALGYTF. CDR3 in DNA: TGCGCCAGCAGCTGGGGACAGGCCCTTGGCTACACCTTC. Together with reference TRBV5-1 and TRBJ1-2, the CDR3 gives the full variable domain: KAGVTQTPRYLIKTRGQQVTLSCSPISGHRSVSWYQQTPGQGLQFLFEYFSETQRNKGNFPGRFSGRQFSNSRSEMNVSTLELGDSALYLCASSWGQALGYTFGSGTRLTVV.

This clone was seen only once. The chain is built from TRBV5-1 and TRBJ1-6; TRBD1 agrees at 7 bases. The CDR3 loop spans 15 amino acids. With V trimmed by 1 base and J by 5 bases, 3 bases remained unmatched. Germline CDR1 SGHRS, CDR2 YFSETQ. The chain's CDR3 is CASSLTGDNNSPLHF. CDR3 sequence (DNA): TGCGCCAGCAGCTTGACAGGGGACAATAATTCACCCCTCCACTTT. Full variable domain (rest looked up from reference TRBV5-1 and TRBJ1-6): KAGVTQTPRYLIKTRGQQVTLSCSPISGHRSVSWYQQTPGQGLQFLFEYFSETQRNKGNFPGRFSGRQFSNSRSEMNVSTLELGDSALYLCASSLTGDNNSPLHFGNGTRLTVT.

This rearrangement joins TRBV4-1 to TRBJ2-1; D not resolved. Germline V gene data show CDR1 as MGHRA and CDR2 as YSYEKL. CDR3 length: 14 amino acids. V was clipped by 1 base and J by 10 bases, with 14 bases between them. The CDR3 bases are TGCGCCAGCAGCCAAGTCTGGAGCACCATAGAGCAGTTCTTC. This codes for CASSQVWSTIEQFF.

The V call is TRBV30, the J call TRBJ2-5; 8 bases are shared with TRBD2. The CDR3 runs 14 residues. V shed 4 bases, J shed 7 bases, and the junction held 11 bases outside the gene matches. CDR1 and CDR2 (germline): GTSNPN, SVGIG (reference sequence). The CDR3 spells CAWTPGGVGVTQYF. Here the CDR3 DNA reads TGTGCCTGGACCCCCGGGGGGGTAGGAGTGACCCAGTACTTC.

J is TRBJ2-2 and V is TRBV30, with TRBD2 matching over 15 bases. The junction had 18 bases not matched to a gene; V was cut back by 4 bases and J by 3 bases. The germline gives CDR1 GTSNPN, CDR2 SVGIG (reference sequence). This CDR3 region has 21 residues. The CDR3 sequence is CAWKKTVPGLAGGRYTGELFF. Here the CDR3 DNA reads TGTGCCTGGAAAAAAACCGTACCGGGACTAGCGGGGGGCCGGTACACCGGGGAGCTGTTTTTT.